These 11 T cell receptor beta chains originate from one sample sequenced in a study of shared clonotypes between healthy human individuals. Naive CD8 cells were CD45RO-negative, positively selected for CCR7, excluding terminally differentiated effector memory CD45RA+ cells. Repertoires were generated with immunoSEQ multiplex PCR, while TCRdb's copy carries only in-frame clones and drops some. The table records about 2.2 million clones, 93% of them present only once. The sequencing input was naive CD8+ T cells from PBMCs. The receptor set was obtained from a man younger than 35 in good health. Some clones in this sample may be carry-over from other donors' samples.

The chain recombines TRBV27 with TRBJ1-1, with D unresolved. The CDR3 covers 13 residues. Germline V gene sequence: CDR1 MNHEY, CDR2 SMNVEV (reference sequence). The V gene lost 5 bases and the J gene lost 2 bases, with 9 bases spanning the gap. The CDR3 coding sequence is TGTGCCAGCAGTCCTATAGGTAACACTGAAGCTTTCTTT. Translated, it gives CASSPIGNTEAFF.

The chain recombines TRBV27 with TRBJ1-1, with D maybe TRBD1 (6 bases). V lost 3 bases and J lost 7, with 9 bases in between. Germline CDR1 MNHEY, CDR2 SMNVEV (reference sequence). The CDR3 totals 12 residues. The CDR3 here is CASSFLGGEAFF. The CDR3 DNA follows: TGTGCCAGCAGTTTTTTAGGGGGTGAAGCTTTCTTT.

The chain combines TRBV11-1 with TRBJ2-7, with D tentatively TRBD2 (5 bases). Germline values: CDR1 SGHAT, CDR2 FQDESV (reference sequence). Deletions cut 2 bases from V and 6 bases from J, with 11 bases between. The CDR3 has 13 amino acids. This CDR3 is CASSLRGLGEQYF. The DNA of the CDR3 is TGTGCCAGCAGCTTACGAGGGCTGGGCGAGCAGTACTTC.

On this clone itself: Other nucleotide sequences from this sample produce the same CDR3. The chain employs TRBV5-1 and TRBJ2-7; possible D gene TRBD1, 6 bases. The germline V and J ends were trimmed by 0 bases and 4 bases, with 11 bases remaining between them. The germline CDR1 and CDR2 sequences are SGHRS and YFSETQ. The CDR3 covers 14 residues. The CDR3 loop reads CASSLGQGLYEQYF. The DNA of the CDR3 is TGCGCCAGCAGCTTGGGCCAGGGGCTTTACGAGCAGTACTTC.

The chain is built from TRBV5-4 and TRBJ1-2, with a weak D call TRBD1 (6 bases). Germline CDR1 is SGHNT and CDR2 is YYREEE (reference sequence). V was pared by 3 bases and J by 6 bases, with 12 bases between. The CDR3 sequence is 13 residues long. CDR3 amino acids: CASSYTGYDGYTF. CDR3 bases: TGTGCCAGCAGCTACACAGGGTACGATGGCTACACCTTC.

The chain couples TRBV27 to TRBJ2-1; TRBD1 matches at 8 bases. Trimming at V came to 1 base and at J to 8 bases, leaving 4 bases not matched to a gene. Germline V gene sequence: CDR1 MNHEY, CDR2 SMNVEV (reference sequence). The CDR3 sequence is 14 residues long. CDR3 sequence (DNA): TGTGCCAGCAGTTTATGGCAGGGGGCGGATGAGCAGTTCTTC. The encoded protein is CASSLWQGADEQFF.

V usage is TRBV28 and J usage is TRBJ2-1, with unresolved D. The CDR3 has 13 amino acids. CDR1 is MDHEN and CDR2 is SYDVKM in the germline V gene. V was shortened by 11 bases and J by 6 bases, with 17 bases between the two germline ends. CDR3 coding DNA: TGTGCCTGTACAAGGGCGGTCTTCAATGAGCAGTTCTTC. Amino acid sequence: CACTRAVFNEQFF.

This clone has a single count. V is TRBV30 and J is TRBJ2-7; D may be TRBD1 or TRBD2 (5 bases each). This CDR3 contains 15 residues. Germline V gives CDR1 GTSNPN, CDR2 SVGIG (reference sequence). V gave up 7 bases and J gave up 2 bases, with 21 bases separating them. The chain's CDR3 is CAFTLGERYTYEQYF. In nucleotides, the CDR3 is TGTGCCTTTACGTTGGGGGAGCGGTATACCTACGAGCAGTACTTC.

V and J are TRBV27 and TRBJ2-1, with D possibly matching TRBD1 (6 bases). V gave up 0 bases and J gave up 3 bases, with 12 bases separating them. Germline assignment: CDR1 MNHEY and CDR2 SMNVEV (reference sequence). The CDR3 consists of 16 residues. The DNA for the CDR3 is TGTGCCAGCAGTTTATCTGTGGGGGCCGTCTACAATGAGCAGTTCTTC. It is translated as CASSLSVGAVYNEQFF.

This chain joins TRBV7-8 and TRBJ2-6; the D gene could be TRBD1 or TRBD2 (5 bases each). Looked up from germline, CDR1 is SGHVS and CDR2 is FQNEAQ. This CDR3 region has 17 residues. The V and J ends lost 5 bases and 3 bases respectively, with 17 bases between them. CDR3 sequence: CASSEGPVNFGANVLTF. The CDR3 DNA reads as TGTGCCAGCAGCGAGGGACCGGTGAACTTTGGGGCCAACGTCCTGACTTTC.

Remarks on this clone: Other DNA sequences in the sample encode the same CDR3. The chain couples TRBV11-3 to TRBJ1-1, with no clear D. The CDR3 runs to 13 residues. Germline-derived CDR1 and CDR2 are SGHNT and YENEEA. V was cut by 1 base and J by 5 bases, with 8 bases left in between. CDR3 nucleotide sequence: TGTGCCAGCAGCTTAGGGGTAGGGACTGAAGCTTTCTTT. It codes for CASSLGVGTEAFF.